This T cell receptor (beta chain) was observed in a study of blood T cells in healthy people across ages. The donors, healthy Caucasians from Russia, were aged about 6 to 90. CDR3 length equals 16 residues. The V end was cut by 2 bases, the J end by 0 bases, with 12 bases between. The germline V gene encodes CDR1 SGHRS and CDR2 YFSETQ. With a J-beta primer mix and a sample-barcoded 5' primer, a second PCR ran about 6 to 11 cycles. MiXCR was run by TCRdb on the 5' RACE reads, yielding one entry per CDR3 protein. The sample comprises approximately 850,000 distinct CDR3 sequences, 58% of which are singletons, and about 20% rests with the top ten. This clonotype has a single count.

Sample: blood. This rearrangement joins TRBV5-1 to TRBJ2-1; D tentatively reads TRBD1 or TRBD2 (5 bases each). This TCR came from a man in his thirties or forties in good health. The CDR3, as DNA: TGCGCCAGCAGCTTTTTGGCAGGGACCTCCTACAATGAGCAGTTCTTC. This gives the protein CASSFLAGTSYNEQFF.